A selection of T cell receptor beta chains follows, all from one sample in a study of blood T cell repertoires in COVID-19. Profiling relied on immunoSEQ multiplex PCR, and the TCRdb table lists in-frame clones only, not all of them. The repertoire consists of approximately 220,000 clones, with about 91% occurring once and the leading ten covering about 2.5%. Sequencing was performed on PBMCs or T cells enriched from blood (not recorded which). The receptors originated from a woman aged 25 to 39 with acute COVID-19. The CDR3 runs from the conserved cysteine through the conserved F or W. The D gene is left open where the match is weak. Only part of the rows carry a size: once, few, many, or a class if the clone is expanded.

>TRBJ1-4|few|TRBD1|TRBV19
TGTGCCAGTAGTAGCGGGACAGGGGAGGAAAAACTGTTTTTT
CASSSGTGEEKLFF
>TRBJ1-6|NA|NA|TRBV14
TGTGCCAGCAGCCAAGATAATCCCCGCGATCACGGGTACTTT
CASSQDNPRDHGYF
>TRBJ2-5|NA|NA|TRBV3-1/TRBV3-2
TGTGCCAGCAGCCGTCGGGAGACCCAGTACTTC
CASSRRETQYF
>TRBJ1-2|once|TRBD1|TRBV3-1/TRBV3-2
TGTGCCAGCAGCCAAGGGACAGGAGAAGACTATGGCTACACCTTC
CASSQGTGEDYGYTF
>TRBJ2-7|NA|NA|TRBV5-1
TGCGCCAGCAGCTTGGGGCTGGGGACAACATCCTACGAGCAGTACTTC
CASSLGLGTTSYEQYF
>TRBJ1-2|once|TRBD1|TRBV24-1
TGTGCCACCAGTGATAACAGGGGTTTCGGCTACACCTTC
CATSDNRGFGYTF
>TRBJ1-1|few|NA|TRBV29-1
TGCAGCGTTGAAGAACGGGGAGGGTGGGACACTGAAGCTTTCTTT
CSVEERGGWDTEAFF
>TRBJ2-7|NA|TRBD1|TRBV2
TGTGCCAGCAGTGATCCAGGGACAGGGGGGACCTACGAGCAGTACTTC
CASSDPGTGGTYEQYF
>TRBJ2-7|NA|TRBD1|TRBV6-2/TRBV6-3
TGTGCCAGCAGTTGGGGACAGAGCATCTACGAGCAGTACTTC
CASSWGQSIYEQYF
>TRBJ1-2|NA|NA|TRBV14
TGTGCCAGCAGCCAATCTTCCGACTATGGCTACACCTTC
CASSQSSDYGYTF
>TRBJ1-6|NA|NA|TRBV3-1/TRBV3-2
TGTGCCAGCAGAACAGGTCTTTATAATTCACCCCTCCACTTT
CASRTGLYNSPLHF
>TRBJ2-1|NA|TRBD2|TRBV11-2
TGTGCCAGCAGCCGGGGGGATGAGCAGTTCTTC
CASSRGDEQFF
>TRBJ2-1|once|TRBD2|TRBV3-1/TRBV3-2
TGTGCCAGCAGCTATAGCGGGGCACACAATGAGCAGTTCTTC
CASSYSGAHNEQFF
>TRBJ2-7|few|NA|TRBV6-2/TRBV6-3
TGTGCCAGCAGGCCTGCCCTCGGAGGTATATACGAGCAGTACTTC
CASRPALGGIYEQYF
>TRBJ2-1|NA|NA|TRBV6-5
TGTGCCAGCTCGTTACGTGGGAGGATCTGGAATGAGCAGTTCTTC
CASSLRGRIWNEQFF
>TRBJ1-1|NA|TRBD1|TRBV25-1
TGTGCCAGCAGTGAATCAGGACAGGCAGAAGCTTTCTTT
CASSESGQAEAFF
>TRBJ1-2|NA|NA|TRBV29-1
TGCAGCGTCGGGACACTGAAACGGGACTATGGCTACACCTTC
CSVGTLKRDYGYTF
>TRBJ1-4|NA|NA|TRBV5-1
TGCGCCAGCAGCTTGGTGGGGAACTTACCAGGGGAAAAACTGTTTTTT
CASSLVGNLPGEKLFF
>TRBJ1-3|NA|NA|TRBV14
TGTGCCAGCACCCAGACTATCTCTGGAAACACCATATATTTT
CASTQTISGNTIYF
>TRBJ1-1|NA|NA|TRBV2
TGTGCCAGCATTCCAGGGGAGCGACACCTGAACACTGAAGCTTTCTTT
CASIPGERHLNTEAFF
>TRBJ1-4|NA|NA|TRBV19
TGTGCCAGTAGTATCGGCAGGGTGCCCGATTTTAATGAAAAACTGTTTTTT
CASSIGRVPDFNEKLFF
>TRBJ2-7|NA|TRBD1|TRBV7-9
TGTGCCAGCAGCCCTCGGGACAGGGCTCACGAGCAGTACTTC
CASSPRDRAHEQYF
>TRBJ1-5|NA|NA|TRBV12-3/TRBV12-4
TGTGCCAGCGGAGGGGAATCTCTCCCCCAGCATTTT
CASGGESLPQHF
>TRBJ2-3|once|NA|TRBV18
TGTGCCAGCAATCGCCGGGCAGATACGCAGTATTTT
CASNRRADTQYF
>TRBJ1-3|few|TRBD1|TRBV2
TGTGCCAGCGAGGGGGCGATTGGAAACACCATATATTTT
CASEGAIGNTIYF
>TRBJ1-2|NA|NA|TRBV27
TGTGCCAGCAGTTTGAGTGTGGGGGCGGATTACTATGGCTACACCTTC
CASSLSVGADYYGYTF
>TRBJ2-4|NA|TRBD1|TRBV29-1
TGCAGCGTTGAAGGGACAGGGGCGACTCTTCAGTACTTC
CSVEGTGATLQYF
>TRBJ2-7|NA|NA|TRBV20-1
TGCAGTGCTAGTGACACGGTCACAGGAGTCTACGAGCAGTACTTC
CSASDTVTGVYEQYF
>TRBJ2-7|NA|NA|TRBV4-1
TGCGCCAGCAGCCAAGATTCTGGGCCGGATTTCTACGAGCAGTACTTC
CASSQDSGPDFYEQYF
>TRBJ1-4|NA|NA|TRBV14
TGTGCCAGCAGCCAGGGGGCTAGCGGTGAAAAACTGTTTTTT
CASSQGASGEKLFF
>TRBJ1-3|NA|NA|TRBV5-6
TGTGTTTACTCGCAGGGTTACTCTGGAAACACCATATATTTT
CVYSQGYSGNTIYF
>TRBJ2-5|NA|TRBD1|TRBV10-1
TGCGCCAGCAGTGAAGGTGCCAGGGGGCAGGGAGAGACCCAGTACTTC
CASSEGARGQGETQYF
>TRBJ1-1|NA|NA|TRBV18
TGTGCCAGCTCACCACCCGTTTTTGTGGGGTCAGGGGACGAGCAGTCGGGAGCTTTCTTT
CASSPPVFVGSGDEQSGAFF
>TRBJ1-6|NA|NA|TRBV5-6
TGTGCCAGCAGCACCCACGCCACCCAGGGTGGGTATTCACCCCTCCACTTT
CASSTHATQGGYSPLHF
>TRBJ2-5|NA|NA|TRBV18
TGTGCCAGCTCACCGATAGCCAACAGGGTTAAAGAGACCCAGTACTTC
CASSPIANRVKETQYF
>TRBJ2-1|NA|NA|TRBV19
TGTGCCAGTAGTAACGCAGGTAGGGGGTTCTTC
CASSNAGRGFF
>TRBJ2-1|NA|NA|TRBV27
TGTGCCAGCAGTGTGACTAGGGATGAGCAGTTCTTC
CASSVTRDEQFF
>TRBJ1-2|NA|NA|TRBV30
TGTGCCTGGAGTTTACACCTGAATGGCTACACCTTC
CAWSLHLNGYTF
>TRBJ2-3|NA|TRBD2|TRBV3-1/TRBV3-2
TGTGCCAGCAGCCAAGATGCGAGCGGGGGAGATACGCAGTATTTT
CASSQDASGGDTQYF
>TRBJ2-3|NA|NA|TRBV7-9
TGTGCCAGCAGCAAAGGACAGCCGAGAGATACGCAGTATTTT
CASSKGQPRDTQYF
>TRBJ2-2|NA|NA|TRBV6-2/TRBV6-3
TGTGCCAGCAGTTACTCATGGAGCGTCGGGGAGCTGTTTTTT
CASSYSWSVGELFF